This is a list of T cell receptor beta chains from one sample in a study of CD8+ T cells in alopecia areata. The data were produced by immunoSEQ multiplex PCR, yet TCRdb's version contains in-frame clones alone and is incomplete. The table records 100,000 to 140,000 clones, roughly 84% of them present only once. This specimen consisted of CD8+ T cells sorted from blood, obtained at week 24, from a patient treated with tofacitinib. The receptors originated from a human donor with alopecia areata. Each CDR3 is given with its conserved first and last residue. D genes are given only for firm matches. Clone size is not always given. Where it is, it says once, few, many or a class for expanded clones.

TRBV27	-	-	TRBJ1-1	CASSPGTSVGAFF	TGTGCCAGCAGTCCCGGGACCTCGGTAGGAGCTTTCTTT
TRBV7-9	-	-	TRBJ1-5	CASSSTRPGQGQYQPQHF	TGTGCCAGCAGCTCCACTCGTCCGGGGCAGGGTCAATATCAGCCCCAGCATTTT
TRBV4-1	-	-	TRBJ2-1	CASSQGGSSYNEQFF	TGCGCCAGCAGCCAAGGGGGTAGCTCCTACAATGAGCAGTTCTTC
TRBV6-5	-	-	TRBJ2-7	CASSYAADEQYF	TGTGCCAGCAGTTATGCGGCTGACGAGCAGTACTTC
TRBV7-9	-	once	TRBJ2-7	CASSTPSGRGNYEQYF	TGTGCCAGCAGCACCCCTAGCGGTAGGGGGAACTACGAGCAGTACTTC
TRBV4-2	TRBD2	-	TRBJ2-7	CASSQDWGGLTHEQYF	TGTGCCAGCAGCCAAGATTGGGGGGGGTTGACCCACGAGCAGTACTTC
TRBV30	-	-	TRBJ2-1	CAWETGRSYNEQFF	TGTGCCTGGGAGACAGGGAGGTCCTACAATGAGCAGTTCTTC
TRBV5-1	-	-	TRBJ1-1	CASSLIASNTEAFF	TGCGCCAGCAGCTTAATAGCCTCGAACACTGAAGCTTTCTTT
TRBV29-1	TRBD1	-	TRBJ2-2	CSVEGTGSTGELFF	TGCAGCGTTGAAGGGACAGGAAGCACCGGGGAGCTGTTTTTT
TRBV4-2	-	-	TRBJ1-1	CASSQDAGVNTEAFF	TGTGCCAGCAGCCAAGATGCAGGGGTGAACACTGAAGCTTTCTTT
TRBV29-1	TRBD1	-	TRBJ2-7	CSVRTGTSYEQYF	TGCAGCGTAAGGACAGGGACCTCCTACGAGCAGTACTTC
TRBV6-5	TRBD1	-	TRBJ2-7	CASSAQGVRPYEQYF	TGTGCCAGCAGTGCGCAGGGGGTAAGGCCCTACGAGCAGTACTTC
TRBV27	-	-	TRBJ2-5	CASSSAGGLETQYF	TGTGCCAGCAGTAGCGCCGGCGGGCTAGAGACCCAGTACTTC
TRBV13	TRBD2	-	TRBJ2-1	CASSSPTGTSGGPYNEQFF	TGTGCCAGCAGCTCGCCCACCGGGACTAGCGGGGGGCCCTACAATGAGCAGTTCTTC
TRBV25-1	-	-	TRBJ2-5	CASSESRFPGETQYF	TGTGCCAGCAGTGAATCCAGGTTCCCGGGAGAGACCCAGTACTTC
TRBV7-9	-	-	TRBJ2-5	CASEGLQETQYF	TGTGCCAGCGAGGGACTCCAAGAGACCCAGTACTTC
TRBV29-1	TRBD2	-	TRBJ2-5	CSVDGLAGADPYQETQYF	TGCAGCGTGGACGGACTAGCGGGGGCCGACCCTTACCAAGAGACCCAGTACTTC
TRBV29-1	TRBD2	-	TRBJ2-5	CSVDAGEEETQYF	TGCAGCGTTGACGCGGGGGAAGAAGAGACCCAGTACTTC
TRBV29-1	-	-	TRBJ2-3	CSVRDTYTDTQYF	TGCAGCGTCCGGGACACGTACACAGATACGCAGTATTTT
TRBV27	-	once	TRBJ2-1	CASSLGNEQFF	TGTGCCAGCAGTTTAGGTAATGAGCAGTTCTTC
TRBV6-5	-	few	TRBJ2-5	CASSYDLGGFQETQYF	TGTGCCAGCAGTTACGACCTCGGCGGGTTCCAAGAGACCCAGTACTTC
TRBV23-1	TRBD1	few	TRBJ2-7	CASSQSADRGCYEQYF	TGCGCCAGCAGTCAATCGGCGGACAGGGGATGCTACGAGCAGTACTTC
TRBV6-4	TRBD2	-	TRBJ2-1	CASRVDGGAGNEQFF	TGTGCCAGCAGGGTGGACGGGGGGGCGGGCAATGAGCAGTTCTTC
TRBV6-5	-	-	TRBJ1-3	CASSYSISGNTIYF	TGTGCCAGCAGTTACTCGATCTCTGGAAACACCATATATTTT